Listed below are T cell receptor beta chains from one sample, sequenced in a study of cytomegalovirus exposure and HLA in healthy donors. Clones were read by immunoSEQ multiplex PCR, and TCRdb kept only the in-frame ones, dropping some. The sample has 70,000 to 100,000 clones; 80% are singletons. The sample comprised PBMCs. These receptors all come from a middle-aged man in good health and CMV-seropositive. The CDR3 runs from the conserved cysteine through the conserved F or W. Fields, in order: V gene, J gene, CDR3 length, CDR3 protein.

>TRBV5-6|TRBJ2-2|14
CASSSTGATGELFF
>TRBV5-1|TRBJ1-1|14
CASSLFDGDTEAFF
>TRBV7-6|TRBJ1-4|13
CASSLGSTTELFF
>TRBV29-1|TRBJ1-4|14
CSVSFPGQGEKLFF
>TRBV2|TRBJ1-4|15
CASSRGQGRNEKLFF
>TRBV5-1|TRBJ1-1|14
CATREGGGESEAFF
>TRBV30|TRBJ1-2|12
CACTTVRGGYTF
>TRBV4-2|TRBJ2-7|13
CATSGGVSYEQYF
>TRBV5-4|TRBJ2-1|15
CASSGGLAEYNEQFF
>TRBV7-2|TRBJ2-1|15
CASSRFGEGRGEQFF
>TRBV4-3|TRBJ2-7|15
CASSQDTNRDYEQYF
>TRBV19|TRBJ1-2|12
CASSALRDGYTF
>TRBV6-6|TRBJ1-5|14
CASQSGGSNQPQHF
>TRBV5-4|TRBJ2-1|15
CASSLVGGGGNEQFF
>TRBV6-1|TRBJ2-2|14
CATEDRGQTGELFF
>TRBV2|TRBJ1-3|16
CASNGQGPSAGNTIYF